This section outlines one T cell receptor (beta chain) sequence together with its context. The sample originates from a study of blood T cell repertoires in COVID-19. TCRdb's table, derived via immunoSEQ multiplex PCR, lists solely in-frame clones and lacks some. The data show 350,000 or so clones, about 90% seen once. This CDR3 contains 11 residues. Trimming pared 3 bases from V and 8 bases from J, leaving 8 bases between. Germline CDR1 SGHDT, CDR2 YYEEEE. The genes are TRBV5-6 and TRBJ1-1; D remains ambiguous. Material: PBMCs or T cells enriched from blood (not recorded which). This TCR was sampled from a woman in her twenties or thirties who had been exposed to COVID-19. CDR3 in DNA: TGTGCCAGCAGCTGGCGGCTAGAAGCTTTCTTT. Protein sequence: CASSWRLEAFF.